These T cell receptor beta chains were read from a single sample in a study of beta chain features in type 1 diabetes. TCRdb's copy holds only in-frame clones and misses some; the assay was immunoSEQ multiplex PCR. The data show approximately 160,000 clones, approximately 10% seen once. The specimen sequenced was central memory CD4+ T cells from blood. The receptors were sampled from a man aged 25-40 years with type 1 diabetes. CDR3s include the opening cysteine and the closing phenylalanine or tryptophan.

V gene	J gene	CDR3 protein
TRBV6-5	TRBJ2-4	CASRGVGLDIQYF
TRBV19	TRBJ2-3	CASKSGSSLSYTQYF
TRBV4-3	TRBJ1-3	CASSQQTGAGNTIYF
TRBV19	TRBJ2-3	CASRRQGLAGGGDTQYF
TRBV19	TRBJ2-5	CASSISQGYGETQYF
TRBV7-3	TRBJ2-1	CASSLTGAGGSTEQFF
TRBV5-6	TRBJ2-7	CASSLYRGYEQYF
TRBV7-2	TRBJ2-5	CASSLLRLVGNLETQYF
TRBV5-1	TRBJ2-3	CASSQSGTGYTDTQYF
TRBV27	TRBJ1-5	CASRRGDQPQHF
TRBV28	TRBJ2-5	CASRHYSGVFGTQYF
TRBV28	TRBJ2-1	CASSVPGETSYNEQFF
TRBV28	TRBJ1-1	CASSLDRDHTEAFF
TRBV9	TRBJ1-4	CASSFGQGNEKLFF
TRBV7-2	TRBJ2-7	CASSLGRGTYEQYF
TRBV7-2	TRBJ2-3	CASSLGAGNQVTDTQYF
TRBV10-3	TRBJ2-3	CAITGDNPRRDTQYF
TRBV7-9	TRBJ2-7	CASSPSPSGSSYEQYF
TRBV12-5	TRBJ1-5	CASGLDGQPQHF
TRBV9	TRBJ2-6	CASSVGGAGANVLTF
TRBV19	TRBJ2-7	CASSTAPGQVYEQYF
TRBV28	TRBJ2-1	CASSLPVDRVRQFF
TRBV29-1	TRBJ2-1	CSVADPPALVLLF
TRBV6-1	TRBJ2-1	CASSVGQGQGWFF
TRBV30	TRBJ2-1	CAWTSSGQGTGGSYNEQFF
TRBV5-1	TRBJ2-7	CASRPGTSGYEQYF
TRBV25-1	TRBJ1-2	CASSESGGAYGYTF
TRBV9	TRBJ2-7	CASSVEGLAGGSGEQYF
TRBV7-2	TRBJ2-7	CASSIRDRGPYEQYF
TRBV9	TRBJ2-7	CASSATSGSYEQYF